One T cell receptor (beta chain) is described in this entry. Methods used by the authors: Reference gene primers were amplified, and this amplification served to estimate nucleated cell counts. Produced via immunoSEQ multiplex PCR; TCRdb's table is partial and in-frame only. V and J calls and clone size are those listed in that table; D and trimming were worked out from the DNA. The sample has more than 250,000 clones, roughly nine tenths seen once; the top ten hold 5% to 7.5%. The length of the CDR3 is 13 residues. Germline values: CDR1 PRHDT, CDR2 FYEKMQ (reference sequence). V was pared by 9 bases and J by 4 bases, with 6 bases of the junction left unmatched. The data are from a study of blood T cell repertoires in COVID-19. Study-level information: The origin of the acute and convalescent COVID-19 samples was the United States, Italy and Spain. T cells, B-cell-depleted T cells, or PBMCs provided the cDNA or gDNA that served as material.

The receptor was isolated from a man between 18 and 35 years old who had recovered from COVID-19. The sequenced sample consisted of peripheral blood. The rearrangement joins TRBV13 to TRBJ2-7, with 10 bases fitting TRBD1. The CDR3 reads CASRTGGRYEQYF. CDR3 in DNA: TGTGCCAGTCGGACAGGGGGTAGGTACGAGCAGTACTTC.